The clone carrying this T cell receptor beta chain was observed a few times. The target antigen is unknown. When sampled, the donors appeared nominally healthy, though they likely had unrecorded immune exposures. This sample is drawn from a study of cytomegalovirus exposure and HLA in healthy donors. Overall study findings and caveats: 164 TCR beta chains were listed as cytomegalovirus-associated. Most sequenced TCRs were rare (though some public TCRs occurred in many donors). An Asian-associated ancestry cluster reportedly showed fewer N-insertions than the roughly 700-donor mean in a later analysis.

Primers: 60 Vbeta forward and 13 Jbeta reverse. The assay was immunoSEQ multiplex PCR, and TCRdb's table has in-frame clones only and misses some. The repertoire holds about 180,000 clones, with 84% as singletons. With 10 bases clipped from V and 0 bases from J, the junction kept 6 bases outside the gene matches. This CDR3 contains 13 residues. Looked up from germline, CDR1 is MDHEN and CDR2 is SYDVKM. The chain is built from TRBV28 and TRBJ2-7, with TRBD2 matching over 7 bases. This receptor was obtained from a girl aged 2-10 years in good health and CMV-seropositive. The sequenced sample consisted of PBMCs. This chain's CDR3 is CATGGGHSYEQYF. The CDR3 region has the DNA TGTGCCACTGGGGGAGGGCACTCCTACGAGCAGTACTTC.